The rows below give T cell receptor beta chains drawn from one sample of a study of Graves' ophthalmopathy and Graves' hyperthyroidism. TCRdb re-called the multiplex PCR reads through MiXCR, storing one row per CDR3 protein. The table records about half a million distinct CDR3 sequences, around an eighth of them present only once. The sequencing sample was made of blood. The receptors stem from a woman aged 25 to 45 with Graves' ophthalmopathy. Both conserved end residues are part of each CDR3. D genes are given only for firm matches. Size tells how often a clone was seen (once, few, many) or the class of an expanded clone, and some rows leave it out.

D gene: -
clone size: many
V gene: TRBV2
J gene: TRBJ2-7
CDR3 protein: CASSSGRWTEQYF
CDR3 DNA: TGTGCCAGCAGTTCGGGGCGTTGGACCGAGCAGTACTTC

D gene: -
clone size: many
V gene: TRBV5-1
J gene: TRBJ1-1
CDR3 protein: CASSWGGEAFF
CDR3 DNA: TGCGCCAGCAGCTGGGGAGGTGAAGCTTTCTTT

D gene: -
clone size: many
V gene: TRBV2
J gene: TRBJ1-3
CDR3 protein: CASSEARYRQVKSSGNTIYF
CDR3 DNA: TGTGCCAGCAGTGAAGCCCGGTATCGGCAAGTCAAAAGCTCTGGAAACACCATATATTTT

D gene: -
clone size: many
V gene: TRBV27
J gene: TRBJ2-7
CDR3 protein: CASSYGRLNEQYF
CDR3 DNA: TGTGCCAGCAGTTATGGGAGACTGAACGAGCAGTACTTC

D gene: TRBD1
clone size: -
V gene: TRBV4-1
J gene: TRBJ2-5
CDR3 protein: CASSQVGTGDGETQYF
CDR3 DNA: TGCGCCAGCAGCCAAGTGGGGACAGGGGACGGAGAGACCCAGTACTTC

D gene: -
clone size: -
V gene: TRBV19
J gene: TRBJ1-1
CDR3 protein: CASSATLMIEAFF
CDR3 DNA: TGTGCCAGTAGTGCGACACTCATGATTGAAGCTTTCTTT

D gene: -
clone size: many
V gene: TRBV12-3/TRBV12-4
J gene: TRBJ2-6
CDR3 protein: CASSRSSGANVLTF
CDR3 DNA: TGTGCCAGCAGTCGTTCCTCTGGGGCCAACGTCCTGACTTTC

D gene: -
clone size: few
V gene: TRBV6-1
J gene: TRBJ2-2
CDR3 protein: CASSPVEGGTGELFF
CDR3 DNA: TGTGCCAGCAGCCCCGTGGAGGGGGGCACCGGGGAGCTGTTTTTT

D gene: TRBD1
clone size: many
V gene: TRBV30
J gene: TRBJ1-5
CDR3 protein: CAWSGGQGNQPQHF
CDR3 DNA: TGTGCCTGGAGTGGGGGACAGGGTAATCAGCCCCAGCATTTT

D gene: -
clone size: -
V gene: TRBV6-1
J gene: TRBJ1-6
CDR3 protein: CASSERTGIRSPLHF
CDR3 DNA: TGTGCCAGCAGTGAAAGAACAGGGATCCGGTCACCCCTCCACTTT

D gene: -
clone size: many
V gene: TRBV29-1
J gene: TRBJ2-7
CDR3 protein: CSVVGRVSYEQYF
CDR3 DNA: TGCAGCGTTGTGGGCAGGGTATCCTACGAGCAGTACTTC

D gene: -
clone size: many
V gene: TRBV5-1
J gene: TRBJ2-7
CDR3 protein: CASSPAWTTKSYEQYF
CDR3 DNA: TGCGCCAGCAGCCCAGCCTGGACGACAAAAAGCTACGAGCAGTACTTC

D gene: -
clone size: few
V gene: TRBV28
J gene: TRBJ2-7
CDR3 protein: CASSLVSGYGYEQYF
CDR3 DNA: TGTGCCAGCAGTTTAGTGTCGGGCTACGGCTACGAGCAGTACTTC

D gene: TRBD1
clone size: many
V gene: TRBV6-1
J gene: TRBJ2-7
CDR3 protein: CASRDRGRGEQYF
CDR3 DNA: TGTGCCAGCCGGGACAGGGGACGGGGCGAGCAGTACTTC

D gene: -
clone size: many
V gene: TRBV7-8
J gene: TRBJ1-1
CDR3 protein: CASSHTPGKNTEAFF
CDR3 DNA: TGTGCCAGCAGTCATACTCCAGGGAAGAACACTGAAGCTTTCTTT

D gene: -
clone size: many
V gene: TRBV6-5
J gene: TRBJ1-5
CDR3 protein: CASSYRESDQPQHF
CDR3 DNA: TGTGCCAGCAGTTACAGGGAATCGGATCAGCCCCAGCATTTT

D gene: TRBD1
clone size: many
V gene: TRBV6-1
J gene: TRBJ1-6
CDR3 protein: CASSPGQGSSPLHF
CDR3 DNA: TGTGCCAGCAGTCCCGGACAGGGATCTTCACCCCTCCACTTT

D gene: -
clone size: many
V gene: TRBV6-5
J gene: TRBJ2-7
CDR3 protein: CASSSPSRRGYEQYF
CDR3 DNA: TGTGCCAGCAGTTCCCCCTCCCGGCGGGGCTACGAGCAGTACTTC

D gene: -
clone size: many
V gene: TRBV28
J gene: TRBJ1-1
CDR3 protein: CASQSGGVNTEAFF
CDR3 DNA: TGTGCCAGCCAGTCGGGGGGAGTGAACACTGAAGCTTTCTTT

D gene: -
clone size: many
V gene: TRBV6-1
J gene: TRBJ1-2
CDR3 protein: CASKNDGPEGLGYTF
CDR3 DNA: TGTGCCAGCAAAAACGACGGACCGGAAGGATTGGGCTACACCTTC

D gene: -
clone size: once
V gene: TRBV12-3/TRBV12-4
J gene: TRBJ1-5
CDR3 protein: CASSPFREGGQPQHF
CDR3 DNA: TGTGCCAGCAGCCCGTTTAGGGAGGGCGGTCAGCCCCAGCATTTT

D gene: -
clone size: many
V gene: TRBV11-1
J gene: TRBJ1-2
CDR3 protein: CASSQAPPGHTSYGYTF
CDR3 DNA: TGTGCCAGCAGCCAAGCTCCCCCGGGACACACGTCTTATGGCTACACCTTC

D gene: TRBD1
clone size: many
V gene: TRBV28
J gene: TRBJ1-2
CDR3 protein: CASSPWTGGARAGYTF
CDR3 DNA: TGTGCCAGCAGTCCGTGGACAGGGGGCGCAAGGGCTGGCTACACCTTC

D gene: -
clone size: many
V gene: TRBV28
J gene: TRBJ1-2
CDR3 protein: CASITSGNYGYTF
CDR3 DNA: TGTGCCAGCATTACTTCGGGGAACTATGGCTACACCTTC

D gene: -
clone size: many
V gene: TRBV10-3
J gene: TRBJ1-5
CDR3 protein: CAISERGRSNQPQHF
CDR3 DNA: TGTGCCATCAGTGAGCGGGGACGCAGCAATCAGCCCCAGCATTTT

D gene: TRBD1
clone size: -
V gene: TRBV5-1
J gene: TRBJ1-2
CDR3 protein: CASSPPSGTGVDGYTF
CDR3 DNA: TGCGCCAGCAGCCCCCCTTCCGGGACAGGGGTGGATGGCTACACCTTC

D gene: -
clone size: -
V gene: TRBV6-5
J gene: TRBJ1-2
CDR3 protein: CASSYSPANYGYTF
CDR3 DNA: TGTGCCAGCAGTTACTCCCCAGCTAACTATGGCTACACCTTC

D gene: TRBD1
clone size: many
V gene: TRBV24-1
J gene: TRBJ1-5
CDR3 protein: CATSDSGGQQPQHF
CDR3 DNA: TGTGCCACCAGTGACTCAGGGGGGCAGCAGCCCCAGCATTTT

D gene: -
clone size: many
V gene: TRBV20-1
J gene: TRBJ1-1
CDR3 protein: CSARGIYSAGALNTEAFF
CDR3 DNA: TGCAGTGCCCGCGGAATATACAGCGCAGGGGCCCTGAACACTGAAGCTTTCTTT

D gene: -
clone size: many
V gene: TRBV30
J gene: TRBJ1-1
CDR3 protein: CAWSYREGITEAFF
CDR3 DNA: TGTGCCTGGAGTTACAGGGAGGGAATCACTGAAGCTTTCTTT

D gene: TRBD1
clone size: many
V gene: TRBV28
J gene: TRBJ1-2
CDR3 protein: CASSLNDRGPAYGYTF
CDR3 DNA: TGTGCCAGCAGTTTAAACGACAGGGGGCCGGCTTATGGCTACACCTTC

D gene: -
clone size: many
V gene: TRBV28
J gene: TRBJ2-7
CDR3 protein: CASRSPPREQYF
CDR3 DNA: TGTGCCAGCAGGTCTCCCCCCCGGGAGCAGTACTTC

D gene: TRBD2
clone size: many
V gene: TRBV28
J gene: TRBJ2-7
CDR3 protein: CASRSGGSYEQYF
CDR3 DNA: TGTGCCAGCAGGAGCGGGGGGTCCTACGAGCAGTACTTC

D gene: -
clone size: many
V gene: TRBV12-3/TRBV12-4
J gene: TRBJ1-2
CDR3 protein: CASTPGSDYGYTF
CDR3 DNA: TGTGCCAGCACCCCAGGCTCCGACTATGGCTACACCTTC

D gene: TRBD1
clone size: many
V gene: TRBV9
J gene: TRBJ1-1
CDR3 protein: CASSVEDRGRGEAFF
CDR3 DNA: TGTGCCAGCAGCGTAGAAGACAGGGGGCGCGGTGAAGCTTTCTTT

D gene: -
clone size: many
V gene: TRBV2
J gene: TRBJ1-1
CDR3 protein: CASSAEEVEAFF
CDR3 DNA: TGTGCCAGCAGTGCTGAGGAAGTTGAAGCTTTCTTT

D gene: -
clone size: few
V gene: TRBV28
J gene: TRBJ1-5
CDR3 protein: CASSASEEGLGEHF
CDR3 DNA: TGTGCCAGCAGTGCGTCCGAGGAGGGGTTAGGCGAGCATTTT

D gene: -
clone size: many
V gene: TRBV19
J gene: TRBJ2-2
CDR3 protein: CATQGAGAAGELFF
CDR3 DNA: TGTGCCACTCAAGGAGCAGGGGCGGCCGGGGAGCTGTTTTTT

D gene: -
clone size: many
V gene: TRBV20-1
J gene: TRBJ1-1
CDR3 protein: CSARIQGRRMFTEAFF
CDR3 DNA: TGCAGTGCTAGAATACAGGGTAGGAGGATGTTCACTGAAGCTTTCTTT

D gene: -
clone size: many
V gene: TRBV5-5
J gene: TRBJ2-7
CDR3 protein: CASSLGQLTYEQYF
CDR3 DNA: TGTGCCAGCAGCTTGGGACAACTCACCTACGAGCAGTACTTC

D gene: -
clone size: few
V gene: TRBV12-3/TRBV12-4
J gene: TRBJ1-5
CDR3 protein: CASSSGREPQHF
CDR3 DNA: TGTGCCAGCAGTTCCGGAAGGGAGCCCCAGCATTTT